The sequence of this T cell receptor (beta chain) was determined in a study of blood T cell repertoires in COVID-19. Authors' processing steps: Estimation of nucleated cell counts relied on the amplification of reference gene primers. TCRdb keeps only in-frame clones here, not all; method: immunoSEQ multiplex PCR. V, J and clone size were drawn from that table, and D and trimming were deduced from the DNA. The repertoire holds fewer than 85,000 clones, with 88% as singletons. The sequence derives from a human donor in a cohort sampled during active COVID-19. Material: peripheral blood.

DNA of the CDR3: TGTGCCAGCAGCGAAAACAGAAATAATTCACCCCTCCACTTT. Protein sequence: CASSENRNNSPLHF. V and J are TRBV11-3 and TRBJ1-6; D gene ambiguous. The CDR3 is made up of 14 amino acids. The V and J ends lost 5 bases and 5 bases respectively, with 10 bases between them. Germline-derived CDR1 and CDR2 are SGHNT and YENEEA.